The T cell receptor (beta chain) described here comes from a study of blood T cell repertoires in COVID-19. This CDR3 is 16 amino acids long. Germline V gives CDR1 SGHDT, CDR2 YYEEEE. Between the trimmed V and J ends, which lost 4 bases and 1 base, there was a span of 12 bases. As processed by the authors: The authors estimated nucleated cell counts from reference gene primer amplification. Profiling relied on immunoSEQ multiplex PCR, and the TCRdb table lists in-frame clones only, not all of them. V and J calls and clone size are copied from that table; D and trimming were computed from the DNA. This repertoire shows 53,000 or so clones, about 87% found once; its top ten account for around 13%.

Sequenced input: peripheral blood. This receptor was taken from a man aged 80 or over with acute or convalescent COVID-19. J is TRBJ2-6 and V is TRBV5-6; unclear D gene. The CDR3 DNA follows: TGTGCCAGCAGCATCTCAGAAACGTCTGGGGCCAACGTCCTGACTTTC. It codes for CASSISETSGANVLTF.